This TCR beta chain emerged from a study of monozygotic twins with inflammatory bowel disease. TCRdb re-called the 5' RACE reads; every CDR3 protein appears as one record, without DNA. The repertoire table contains about 350,000 distinct CDR3 sequences. The V gene's germline CDR1 is DFQATT and CDR2 SNEGSKA (reference sequence). This CDR3 spans 17 amino acids. The sequence was collected from a human donor with ulcerative colitis or Crohn's disease, or a healthy co-twin of an affected twin (not recorded which). The rearrangement uses TRBV20-1 and TRBJ1-5; checking the TCRdb D call of TRBD1 is not possible without DNA. The sample comprised blood. CDR3 amino acids: CSAKGFGLGRPNQPQHF.